These T cell receptor beta chains were read from a single sample in a study of T cells in Graves' hyperthyroidism and ophthalmopathy. TCRdb analysed the multiplex PCR reads with MiXCR anew, one entry per CDR3 protein. The table includes 700,000 or so distinct CDR3 sequences, about 17% detected once. The sample comprised blood. The receptor source for this set is a man younger than 30 with Graves' hyperthyroidism. Each CDR3 is given with its conserved first and last residue. D genes are given only for firm matches. Only part of the rows carry a size: once, few, many, or a class if the clone is expanded.

V	size	D	J	CDR3	DNA
TRBV7-9	many	-	TRBJ2-1	CASSLHTNEQFF	TGTGCCAGCAGCTTACATACCAATGAGCAGTTCTTC
TRBV27	many	TRBD2	TRBJ2-1	CASSGRATEQFF	TGTGCCAGCAGCGGGAGGGCCACTGAGCAGTTCTTC
TRBV27	-	TRBD1	TRBJ1-2	CASSRRGAAYGYTF	TGTGCCAGCAGCCGCAGGGGGGCCGCCTATGGCTACACCTTC
TRBV20-1	-	-	TRBJ2-6	CSASGMASGANVLTF	TGCAGTGCTAGCGGAATGGCCTCTGGGGCCAACGTCCTGACTTTC
TRBV10-3	-	-	TRBJ2-1	CAISESEGISYNEQFF	TGTGCCATCAGTGAGTCGGAGGGAATCTCCTACAATGAGCAGTTCTTC
TRBV13	many	-	TRBJ1-2	CASSLPRGREDGYTF	TGTGCCAGCAGCCTCCCCCGGGGCCGGGAGGATGGCTACACCTTC
TRBV6-4	-	-	TRBJ2-2	CASSDSQGTGELFF	TGTGCCAGCAGTGACTCCCAGGGTACCGGGGAGCTGTTTTTT
TRBV2	many	-	TRBJ2-7	CASSPRGGPYEQYF	TGTGCCAGCAGTCCTCGTGGGGGTCCCTACGAGCAGTACTTC
TRBV20-1	-	-	TRBJ2-7	CSAEDPYEQYF	TGCAGTGCTGAGGATCCTTACGAGCAGTACTTC
TRBV19	-	TRBD2	TRBJ2-5	CASSIVPGTSKETQYF	TGTGCCAGTAGTATAGTCCCCGGGACTAGCAAAGAGACCCAGTACTTC
TRBV28	many	-	TRBJ1-5	CASRDGDSNQPQHF	TGTGCCAGCCGGGACGGCGATAGCAATCAGCCCCAGCATTTT
TRBV14	few	-	TRBJ2-4	CASSQDPIRGGNIQYF	TGTGCCAGCAGCCAAGATCCCATCCGTGGCGGAAACATTCAGTACTTC
TRBV12-3/TRBV12-4	once	-	TRBJ1-5	CASSWDGNNQPQHF	TGTGCCAGCAGTTGGGACGGAAACAATCAGCCCCAGCACTTT
TRBV20-1	many	-	TRBJ2-7	CSARFFREEQYF	TGCAGTGCTAGATTTTTTAGGGAAGAGCAGTACTTC
TRBV6-5	-	-	TRBJ2-7	CASSYNQVGEQYF	TGTGCCAGCAGTTACAACCAAGTGGGGGAGCAGTACTTC
TRBV2	many	TRBD1	TRBJ1-1	CASRRTGQTEAFF	TGTGCCAGCAGAAGGACAGGGCAAACTGAAGCTTTCTTT
TRBV9	many	-	TRBJ1-1	CASSVDGLTNTEAFF	TGTGCCAGCAGCGTAGACGGACTGACGAACACTGAAGCTTTCTTT
TRBV7-8	-	TRBD2	TRBJ2-2	CASSFRGLELGDGELFF	TGTGCCAGCAGCTTCCGGGGACTAGAGTTGGGAGACGGGGAGCTGTTTTTT
TRBV6-5	-	TRBD2	TRBJ2-5	CACSYGGSGETQYF	TGTGCCTGCAGTTACGGCGGGAGCGGGGAGACCCAGTACTTC
TRBV7-9	-	TRBD1	TRBJ2-5	CASSSRRFSGTGEETQYF	TGTGCCAGCAGCTCCCGCCGTTTCTCCGGGACAGGAGAAGAGACCCAGTACTTC
TRBV20-1	once	-	TRBJ2-1	CSASPGGPVQFF	TGCAGTGCTAGCCCTGGGGGGCCGGTGCAGTTCTTC
TRBV7-9	many	TRBD1	TRBJ2-2	CASSLPGQGSYPNTGELFF	TGTGCCAGCAGCCTCCCGGGACAGGGAAGTTATCCGAACACCGGGGAGCTGTTTTTT
TRBV28	many	-	TRBJ2-1	CASSFWVDSYNEQFF	TGTGCCAGCAGTTTTTGGGTGGACTCCTACAATGAGCAGTTCTTC
TRBV29-1	-	-	TRBJ1-1	CSVEPGHRTEAFF	TGCAGCGTTGAGCCTGGACATCGCACTGAAGCTTTCTTT
TRBV2	-	TRBD2	TRBJ2-7	CASSPAGGNYEQYF	TGTGCCAGCAGTCCAGCGGGAGGGAACTACGAGCAGTACTTC
TRBV20-1	few	TRBD2	TRBJ2-1	CSARDPAPSGGNEQFF	TGCAGTGCGCGTGACCCTGCTCCAAGCGGGGGCAATGAGCAGTTCTTC